Each of the 14 T cell receptor beta chains below was sequenced from the same sample in a study of CD8 T cells in Susac syndrome. It was with random hexamers that 0.5 to 1 ug RNA was reverse transcribed. TCRdb called the immunoSEQ multiplex PCR reads again in MiXCR, with one record for every CDR3 protein. The sample shows about 240,000 distinct CDR3 sequences, almost 97% of them seen only once. Sequencing was carried out using CD4+ T cells from PBMCs. The receptors stem from a human donor with Susac syndrome.

This clonotype was seen only once. The rearrangement links TRBV24-1 to TRBJ1-2; D uncertain. CDR1 and CDR2 (germline): KGHDR, SFDVKD. The CDR3 consists of 13 residues. Trimming stripped 3 bases from V and 4 bases from J, with 8 bases between. This CDR3 reads CATSDNNGYGYTF. The CDR3 DNA follows: TGTGCCACCAGTGATAACAACGGCTATGGCTACACCTTC.

The chain employs TRBV20-1 and TRBJ1-2; D is uncertain. The V gene lost 0 bases and the J gene lost 3 bases, with 11 bases spanning the gap. The CDR3 has 14 residues. The V gene's germline CDR1 is DFQATT and CDR2 SNEGSKA (reference sequence). This CDR3 is CSARDQPSYYGYTF. The DNA for the CDR3 is TGCAGTGCTAGAGATCAACCGTCGTACTATGGCTACACCTTC.

V is TRBV5-1 and J is TRBJ2-2; possible D gene TRBD1, 5 bases. This CDR3 region has 15 residues. With 0 bases removed from V and 2 bases from J, the gap between germline ends came to 8 bases. The germline gives CDR1 SGHRS, CDR2 YFSETQ. CDR3 nucleotides: TGCGCCAGCAGCTTGGAGGGGCTAAACACCGGGGAGCTGTTTTTT. Protein: CASSLEGLNTGELFF.

V is TRBV3-1 and J is TRBJ1-1; no clear D. CDR1 and CDR2 from the germline V gene are LGHDT and YNNKEL (reference sequence). CDR3 length: 15 residues. V shed 1 base and J shed 3 bases, with 12 bases lying between them. The CDR3 is CASSQVVGSHTEAFF. In DNA form, the CDR3 reads TGTGCCAGCAGCCAAGTAGTTGGCAGCCACACTGAAGCTTTCTTT.

This chain links TRBV5-1 with TRBJ1-2; no clear D. Per the germline V gene, CDR1 is SGHRS and CDR2 is YFSETQ. This CDR3 is 15 amino acids long. V lost 0 bases to trimming and J lost 0 bases, with 9 bases between them. CDR3 protein: CASSLGNGANYGYTF. CDR3 DNA: TGCGCCAGCAGCTTGGGGAACGGAGCTAACTATGGCTACACCTTC.

The V and J genes are TRBV20-1 and TRBJ1-4, with D unclear. The CDR3 is 14 residues long. Germline loops: CDR1 DFQATT, CDR2 SNEGSKA (reference sequence). Deletions cut 5 bases from V and 4 bases from J, with 14 bases between. The CDR3 loop is CSAPRSQNNEKLFF. CDR3 DNA: TGCAGTGCTCCCCGATCCCAGAATAATGAAAAACTGTTTTTT.

The chain carries TRBV11-2 and TRBJ2-5; D gene unclear. Germline CDR1 is SGHAT and CDR2 is FQNNGV. CDR3 length equals 12 residues. The germline V and J ends were trimmed by 6 bases and 5 bases, with 10 bases remaining between them. CDR3 amino acids: CASRPGSETQYF. The CDR3 region has the DNA TGTGCCAGCAGGCCAGGATCGGAGACCCAGTACTTC. The variable domain in full, completed from reference TRBV11-2 and TRBJ2-5, reads EAGVAQSPRYKIIEKRQSVAFWCNPISGHATLYWYQQILGQGPKLLIQFQNNGVVDDSQLPKDRFSAERLKGVDSTLKIQPAKLEDSAVYLCASRPGSETQYFGPGTRLLVL.

J is TRBJ1-1 and V is TRBV3-1; the D is unclear. The V and J ends lost 0 bases and 4 bases respectively, with 9 bases between them. This CDR3 is built from 14 residues. Germline V CDR1 and CDR2: LGHDT, YNNKEL (reference sequence). The CDR3, as DNA: TGTGCCAGCAGCCAAGATAGGCCGACCACTGAAGCTTTCTTT. Translating gives CASSQDRPTTEAFF.

The chain joins TRBV4-1 to TRBJ1-2; D call uncertain. Germline V lookup: CDR1 MGHRA, CDR2 YSYEKL. V lost 2 bases to trimming and J lost 8 bases, with 12 bases between them. The CDR3 extends over 13 amino acids. CDR3 in amino acids: CASSQSPRHGYTF. In DNA form, the CDR3 reads TGCGCCAGCAGCCAAAGTCCCCGACACGGCTACACCTTC.

Regarding this clonotype: Its ends do not fully match the called genes, so a read error is possible. The chain combines TRBV7-7 with TRBJ1-4; D perhaps matches TRBD1 (5 bases). Germline V lookup: CDR1 SSHAT, CDR2 FNYEAQ (reference sequence). This CDR3 has 13 amino acids. In DNA, the CDR3 is TGTGCTAGCAGCCAGAACAGGAATGAAAAACTGTTTTTT. This codes for CASSQNRNEKLFF.

The rearrangement uses TRBV3-1 and TRBJ2-5, with 7 bases that match TRBD2. The germline V gene encodes CDR1 LGHDT and CDR2 YNNKEL (reference sequence). V was pared by 1 base and J by 1 base, with 9 bases of the junction left unmatched. The CDR3 is 17 amino acids. CDR3 DNA sequence: TGTGCCAGCAGCCAAGGGAGAACTAGCGCGATCCAAGAGACCCAGTACTTC. Its protein is CASSQGRTSAIQETQYF.

For this clonotype: No conserved phenylalanine or tryptophan ends this CDR3, so it is likely a read error. CDR3: CASSQGLAGAANTGELFS. CDR3 DNA: TGCGCCAGCAGCCAAGGACTAGCGGGAGCCGCGAACACCGGGGAGCTGTTTTCT. V and J are TRBV4-1 and TRBJ2-2; TRBD2 matches at 12 bases. The length of the CDR3 is 18 residues. Trimming at V came to 1 base and at J to 0 bases, leaving 3 bases not matched to a gene. The germline V gene has CDR1 MGHRA and CDR2 YSYEKL.

V gene TRBV3-1 combines with J gene TRBJ2-6; D gene uncertain. Trimming cost V 5 bases and J 0 bases, with 8 bases left between them. CDR1 and CDR2 (germline): LGHDT, YNNKEL (reference sequence). The CDR3 consists of 15 residues. The CDR3 nucleotides are TGTGCCAGCAGCAGTCAGAGCTCTGGGGCCAACGTCCTGACTTTC. Translation gives CASSSQSSGANVLTF.

V and J are TRBV18 and TRBJ1-5; D gene ambiguous. Deletions cut 2 bases from V and 7 bases from J, with 9 bases between. CDR3 length: 13 residues. CDR1 is KGHSH, CDR2 LQKENI, per germline. CDR3 coding DNA: TGTGCCAGCTCACCAGGCGGGGAGCAGCCCCAGCATTTT. It yields the protein CASSPGGEQPQHF.